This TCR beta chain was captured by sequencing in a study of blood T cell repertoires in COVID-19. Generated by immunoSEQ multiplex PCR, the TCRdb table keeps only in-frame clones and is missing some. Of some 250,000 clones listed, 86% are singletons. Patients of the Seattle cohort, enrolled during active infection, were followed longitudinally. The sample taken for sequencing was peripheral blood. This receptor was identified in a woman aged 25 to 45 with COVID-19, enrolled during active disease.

The CDR3: CASSQEDGGAKTQYF. The CDR3 coding sequence is TGTGCCAGCAGCCAAGAGGATGGGGGCGCAAAGACCCAGTACTTC. The chain couples TRBV3-1 (or the pseudogene TRBV3-2) to TRBJ2-5; a possible D gene is TRBD1 (6 bases). This CDR3 spans 15 amino acids. V lost 0 bases, J lost 6 bases, and 14 bases lay in between. Germline V CDR1 and CDR2: LGHDT, YNNKEL (reference sequence).